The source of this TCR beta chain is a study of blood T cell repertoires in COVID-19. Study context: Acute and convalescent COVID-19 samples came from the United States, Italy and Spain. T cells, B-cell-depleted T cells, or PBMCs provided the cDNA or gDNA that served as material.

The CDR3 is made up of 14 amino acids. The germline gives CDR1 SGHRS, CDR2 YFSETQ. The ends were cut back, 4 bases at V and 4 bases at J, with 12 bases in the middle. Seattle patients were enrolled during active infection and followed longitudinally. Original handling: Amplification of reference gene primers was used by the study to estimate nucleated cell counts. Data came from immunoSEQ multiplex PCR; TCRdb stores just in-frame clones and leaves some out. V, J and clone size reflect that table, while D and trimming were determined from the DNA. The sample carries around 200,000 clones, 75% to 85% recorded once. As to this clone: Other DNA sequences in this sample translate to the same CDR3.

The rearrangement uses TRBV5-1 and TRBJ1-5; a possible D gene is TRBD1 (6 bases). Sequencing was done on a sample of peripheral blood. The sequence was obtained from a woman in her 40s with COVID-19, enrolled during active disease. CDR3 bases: TGCGCCAGCAGCCTCGGACAGCCGAATCAGCCCCAGCATTTT. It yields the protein CASSLGQPNQPQHF.